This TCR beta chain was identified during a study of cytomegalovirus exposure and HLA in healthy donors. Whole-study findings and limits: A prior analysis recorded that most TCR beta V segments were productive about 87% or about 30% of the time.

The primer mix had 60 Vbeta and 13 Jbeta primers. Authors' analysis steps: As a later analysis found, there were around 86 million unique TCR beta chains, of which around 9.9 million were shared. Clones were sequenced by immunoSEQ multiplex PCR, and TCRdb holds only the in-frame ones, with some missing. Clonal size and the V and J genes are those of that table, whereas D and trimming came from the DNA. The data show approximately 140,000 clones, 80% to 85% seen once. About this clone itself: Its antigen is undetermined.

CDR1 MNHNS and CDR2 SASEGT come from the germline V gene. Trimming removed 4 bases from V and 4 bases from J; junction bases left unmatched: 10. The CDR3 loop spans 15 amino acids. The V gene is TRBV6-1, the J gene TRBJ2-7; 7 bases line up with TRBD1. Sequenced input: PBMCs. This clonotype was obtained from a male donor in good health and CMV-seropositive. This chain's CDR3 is CASSANRGNRYEQYF. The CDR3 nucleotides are TGTGCCAGCAGTGCCAACAGGGGCAATCGGTACGAGCAGTACTTC.